What follows are 18 T cell receptor beta chains derived from one specimen sequenced in a study of T cell responses to AZD1222 COVID-19 vaccine. The table came from immunoSEQ multiplex PCR; TCRdb's copy has only in-frame clones and leaves some out. The repertoire holds around 50,000 clones, 80% to 90% seen once, with 6% to 8% in the top ten. Sequenced here: peripheral blood, sampled 28 days after the second AZD1222 dose. The receptors originated from an adult who received the AZD1222 COVID-19 vaccine.

This rearrangement joins TRBV19 to TRBJ2-7; D is perhaps TRBD2 (5 bases). Germline V gene sequence: CDR1 LNHDA, CDR2 SQIVND (reference sequence). This CDR3 contains 14 residues. The ends were cut back, 5 bases at V and 2 bases at J, with 13 bases in the middle. This chain's CDR3 is CASSEGHEAYEQYF. The CDR3 DNA reads TGTGCCAGTAGTGAGGGCCATGAGGCCTACGAGCAGTACTTC.

The sample holds one count of this clone. This rearrangement joins TRBV30 to TRBJ2-1, with 8 positions matching TRBD1. V shed 1 base and J 7 bases; nucleotides not matched to a gene: 12. The germline V gene has CDR1 GTSNPN and CDR2 SVGIG (reference sequence). The CDR3 is 16 amino acids. The CDR3: CAWSAARTGFQNEQFF. In nucleotides, the CDR3 is TGTGCCTGGAGTGCCGCCCGGACAGGGTTTCAGAATGAGCAGTTCTTC.

This clone was detected a few times. The chain combines TRBV11-1 with TRBJ2-3; D unclear. With 3 bases removed from V and 1 base from J, the gap between germline ends came to 5 bases. The CDR3 extends over 13 amino acids. Germline V gene lookup returns CDR1 SGHAT and CDR2 FQDESV (reference sequence). In DNA form, the CDR3 reads TGTGCCAGCAGCTTTTTGCGCACAGATACGCAGTATTTT. Its translation is CASSFLRTDTQYF.

In its sample, this clone was seen once. The V call is TRBV27, the J call TRBJ2-7; 12 nucleotides line up with TRBD1. Germline V gene sequence: CDR1 MNHEY, CDR2 SMNVEV (reference sequence). V lost 5 bases and J lost 4; bases outside the gene matches: 9. The CDR3 has 16 residues. CDR3 residues: CASSPYPGQGAYEQYF. The CDR3 region has the DNA TGTGCCAGCAGTCCTTACCCGGGACAGGGGGCTTACGAGCAGTACTTC.

The chain is built from TRBV5-1 and TRBJ2-2, with D hard to call. The CDR3 consists of 15 residues. V dropped 3 bases and J dropped 5 bases, with 14 bases sitting between them. The germline V gene encodes CDR1 SGHRS and CDR2 YFSETQ. CDR3 coding DNA: TGCGCCAGCAGCTCATCCCAACGACGGACCGGGGAGCTGTTTTTT. Translated, it gives CASSSSQRRTGELFF.

This chain joins TRBV6-6 and TRBJ1-2; no firm D call. The germline V and J ends were trimmed by 7 bases and 5 bases, with 17 bases remaining between them. This CDR3 comprises 14 residues. Germline-derived CDR1 and CDR2 are MNHNY and SVGAGI (reference sequence). The CDR3, as DNA: TGTGCCAGCATGGGCGTCAATCTTGCATATGGCTACACCTTC. It yields the protein CASMGVNLAYGYTF.

J is TRBJ1-5 and V is TRBV19; TRBD1 matches 9 bases. CDR1 and CDR2 (germline): LNHDA, SQIVND (reference sequence). This CDR3 contains 13 residues. The ends lost 8 bases at V and 5 bases at J; junction bases unmatched: 4. CDR3 DNA: TGTGCCAGTTCCGGACAGGGGCATCAGCCCCAGCATTTT. Translation gives CASSGQGHQPQHF.

The CDR3 loop reads CASSENGYMNTEAFF. CDR3 bases: TGTGCCAGCAGTGAAAACGGATATATGAACACTGAAGCTTTCTTT. The chain is built from TRBV6-1 and TRBJ1-1; D remains unclear. CDR3 length: 15 amino acids. With 2 bases removed from V and 0 bases from J, the gap between germline ends came to 10 bases. CDR1 and CDR2 (germline): MNHNS, SASEGT.

The genes are TRBV11-3 and TRBJ2-2; no clear D gene. Germline values: CDR1 SGHNT, CDR2 YENEEA. This CDR3 comprises 14 residues. The germline V and J ends were trimmed by 5 bases and 3 bases, with 10 bases remaining between them. CDR3 in amino acids: CASSLQADTGELFF. CDR3 sequence (DNA): TGTGCCAGCAGCCTCCAGGCGGACACCGGGGAGCTGTTTTTT.

The rearrangement links TRBV19 to TRBJ1-5; unclear D gene. The length of the CDR3 is 15 residues. Germline CDR1 LNHDA, CDR2 SQIVND (reference sequence). Trimming removed 3 bases from V and 2 bases from J, with 11 bases in between. This CDR3 is CASSIRAAGNQPQHF. The CDR3 coding sequence is TGTGCCAGTAGTATTAGGGCCGCAGGCAATCAGCCCCAGCATTTT.

V and J are TRBV2 and TRBJ2-7; D gene ambiguous. Trimming cost V 6 bases and J 0 bases, with 6 bases left between them. Germline CDR1 reads SNHLY; CDR2 reads FYNNEI. CDR3 size: 12 residues. Here the CDR3 DNA reads TGTGCCAGCAGGGGATTCTCCTACGAGCAGTACTTC. Translation gives CASRGFSYEQYF.

This clone was seen a single time. The chain couples TRBV11-3 to TRBJ2-3; the D is unclear. The germline V gene has CDR1 SGHNT and CDR2 YENEEA. The CDR3 totals 16 residues. V was pared by 3 bases and J by 3 bases, with 16 bases between. The CDR3 reads CASSFWMGLETDTQYF. The CDR3, as DNA: TGTGCCAGCAGCTTCTGGATGGGGTTAGAAACAGATACGCAGTATTTT.

The chain is built from TRBV10-1 and TRBJ1-1, with D unresolved. Looked up from germline, CDR1 is WNHNN and CDR2 is SYGVQD (reference sequence). Trimming removed 3 bases at V and 11 bases at J, with 10 bases between. The CDR3 spans 11 residues. CDR3 in amino acids: CASSDARTAFF. The CDR3 DNA is TGCGCCAGCAGTGATGCACGAACGGCTTTCTTT.

The CDR3 spells CASSFTDNYGYTF. DNA of the CDR3: TGTGCCAGCAGCTTCACTGATAACTATGGCTACACCTTC. This sequence joins TRBV11-2 and TRBJ1-2; unclear D gene. Per the germline V gene, CDR1 is SGHAT and CDR2 is FQNNGV. Trimming stripped 3 bases from V and 1 base from J, with 6 bases between. The CDR3 is 13 amino acids.

The chain has TRBV7-9 and TRBJ1-1, with D perhaps matching TRBD1 (5 bases). The CDR3 contains 12 residues. The V gene's germline CDR1 is SEHNR and CDR2 FQNEAQ (reference sequence). V shed 7 bases and J shed 10 bases, with 16 bases lying between them. The CDR3 here is CASNLRGRGAFF. CDR3 DNA: TGTGCCAGCAACCTGAGGGGTCGGGGAGCTTTCTTT. The complete variable domain, with remaining parts taken from reference TRBV7-9 and TRBJ1-1, reads DTGVSQNPRHKITKRGQNVTFRCDPISEHNRLYWYRQTLGQGPEFLTYFQNEAQLEKSRLLSDRFSAERPKGSFSTLEIQRTEQGDSAMYLCASNLRGRGAFFGQGTRLTVV.

V gene TRBV11-2 combines with J gene TRBJ2-7; tentative D call: TRBD2 (5 bases). Trimming took 0 bases from V and 6 from J, leaving 12 bases between them. CDR1 and CDR2 from the germline V gene are SGHAT and FQNNGV. This CDR3 region has 14 residues. The CDR3 DNA reads as TGTGCCAGCAGCTTAGATGCGGGTCGAAGCGAGCAGTACTTC. Protein: CASSLDAGRSEQYF.

CDR3 bases: TGCGCCAGCAGCCAAGGACGTCTCGGCACAGATACGCAGTATTTT. It specifies CASSQGRLGTDTQYF. The genes are TRBV4-3 and TRBJ2-3, with D hard to call. V lost 1 base and J 1 base, leaving 9 bases between the germline ends. The length of the CDR3 is 15 residues. Germline assignment: CDR1 LGHNA and CDR2 YSLEER.

The chain links TRBV7-3 to TRBJ2-2, with a weak D call TRBD1 (5 bases). CDR1 is SGHTA and CDR2 is FQGTGA in the germline V gene. The germline V and J ends were trimmed by 5 bases and 1 base, with 8 bases remaining between them. The CDR3 extends over 14 amino acids. The CDR3 bases are TGTGCCAGCAGCCCCCAGGGGAACACCGGGGAGCTGTTTTTT. This sequence encodes CASSPQGNTGELFF.